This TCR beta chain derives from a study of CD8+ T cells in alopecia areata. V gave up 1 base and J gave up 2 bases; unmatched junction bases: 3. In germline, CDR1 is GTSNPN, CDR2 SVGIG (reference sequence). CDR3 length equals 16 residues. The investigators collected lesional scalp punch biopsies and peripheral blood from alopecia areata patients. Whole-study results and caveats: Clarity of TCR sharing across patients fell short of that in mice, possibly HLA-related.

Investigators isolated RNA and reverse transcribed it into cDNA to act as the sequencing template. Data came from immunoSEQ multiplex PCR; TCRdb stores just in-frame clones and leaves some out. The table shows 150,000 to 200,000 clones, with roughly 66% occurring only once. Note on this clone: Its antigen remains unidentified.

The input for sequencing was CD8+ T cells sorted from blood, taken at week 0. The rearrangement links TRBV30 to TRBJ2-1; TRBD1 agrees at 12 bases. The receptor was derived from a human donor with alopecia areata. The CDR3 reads CAWSAGTGGAYNEQFF. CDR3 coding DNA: TGTGCCTGGAGTGCTGGGACAGGGGGCGCCTACAATGAGCAGTTCTTC.